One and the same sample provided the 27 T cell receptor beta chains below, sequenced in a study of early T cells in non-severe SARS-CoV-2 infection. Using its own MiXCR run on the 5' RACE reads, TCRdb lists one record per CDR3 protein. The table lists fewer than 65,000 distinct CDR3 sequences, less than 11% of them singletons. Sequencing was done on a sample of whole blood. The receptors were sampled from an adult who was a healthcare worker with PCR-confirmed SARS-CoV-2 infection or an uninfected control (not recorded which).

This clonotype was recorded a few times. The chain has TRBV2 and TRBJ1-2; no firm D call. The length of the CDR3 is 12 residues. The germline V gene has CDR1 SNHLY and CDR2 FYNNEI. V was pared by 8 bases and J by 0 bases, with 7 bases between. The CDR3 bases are TGTGCCAGCGGGAGAACTAACTATGGCTACACCTTC. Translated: CASGRTNYGYTF.

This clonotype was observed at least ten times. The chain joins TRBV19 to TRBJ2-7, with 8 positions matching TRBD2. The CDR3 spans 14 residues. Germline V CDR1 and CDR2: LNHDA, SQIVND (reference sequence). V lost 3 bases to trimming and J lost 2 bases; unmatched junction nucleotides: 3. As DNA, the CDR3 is TGTGCCAGTAGTATGACTAGCGAGGCCTACGAGCAGTACTTC. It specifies CASSMTSEAYEQYF. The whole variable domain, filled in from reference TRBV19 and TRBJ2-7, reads DGGITQSPKYLFRKEGQNVTLSCEQNLNHDAMYWYRQDPGQGLRLIYYSQIVNDFQKGDIAEGYSVSREKKESFPLTVTSAQKNPTAFYLCASSMTSEAYEQYFGPGTRLTVT.

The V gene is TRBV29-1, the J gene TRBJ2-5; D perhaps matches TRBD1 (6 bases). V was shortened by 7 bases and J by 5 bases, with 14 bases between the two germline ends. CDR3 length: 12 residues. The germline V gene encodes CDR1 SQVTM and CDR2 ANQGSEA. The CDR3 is CSALRGIETQYF. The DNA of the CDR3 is TGCAGCGCACTCAGGGGTATCGAGACCCAGTACTTC.

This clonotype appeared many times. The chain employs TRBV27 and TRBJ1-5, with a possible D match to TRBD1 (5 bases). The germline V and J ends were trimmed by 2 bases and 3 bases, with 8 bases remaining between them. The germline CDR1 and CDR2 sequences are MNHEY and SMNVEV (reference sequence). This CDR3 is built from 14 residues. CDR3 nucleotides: TGTGCCAGCAGTTTAGGGGCAGACAATCAGCCCCAGCATTTT. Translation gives CASSLGADNQPQHF.

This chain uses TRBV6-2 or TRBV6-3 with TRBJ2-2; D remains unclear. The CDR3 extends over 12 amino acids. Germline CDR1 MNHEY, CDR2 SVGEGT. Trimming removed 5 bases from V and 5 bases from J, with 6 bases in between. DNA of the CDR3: TGTGCCAGCAGTCAGAGGACCGGGGAGCTGTTTTTT. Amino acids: CASSQRTGELFF.

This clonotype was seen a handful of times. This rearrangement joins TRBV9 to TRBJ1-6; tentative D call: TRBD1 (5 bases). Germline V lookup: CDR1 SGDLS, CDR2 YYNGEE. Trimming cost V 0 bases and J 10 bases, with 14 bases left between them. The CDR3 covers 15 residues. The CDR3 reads CASSVAWAGPSPLHF. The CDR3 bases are TGTGCCAGCAGCGTAGCTTGGGCGGGACCGTCACCCCTCCACTTT.

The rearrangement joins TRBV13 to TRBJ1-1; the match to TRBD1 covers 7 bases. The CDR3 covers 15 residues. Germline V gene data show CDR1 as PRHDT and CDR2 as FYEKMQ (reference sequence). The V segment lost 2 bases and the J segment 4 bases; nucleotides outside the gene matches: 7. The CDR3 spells CASSLLAGGFTEAFF. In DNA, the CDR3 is TGTGCCAGCAGCTTACTCGCAGGGGGGTTCACTGAAGCTTTCTTT.

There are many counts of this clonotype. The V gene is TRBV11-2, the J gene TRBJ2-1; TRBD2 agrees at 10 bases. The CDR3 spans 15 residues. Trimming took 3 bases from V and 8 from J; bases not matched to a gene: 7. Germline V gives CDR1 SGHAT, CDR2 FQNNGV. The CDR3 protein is CASSFLAGDGDEQFF. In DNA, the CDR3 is TGTGCCAGCAGCTTTCTAGCGGGAGATGGGGATGAGCAGTTCTTC.

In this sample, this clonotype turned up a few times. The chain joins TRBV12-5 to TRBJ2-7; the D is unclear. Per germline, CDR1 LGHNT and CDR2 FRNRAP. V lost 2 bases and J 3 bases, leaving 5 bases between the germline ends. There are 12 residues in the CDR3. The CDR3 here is CASGLPLYEQYF. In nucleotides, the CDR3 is TGTGCTAGTGGTTTGCCCCTCTACGAGCAGTACTTC.

CDR3 loop: CSVQPGQGAHYEQYF. The CDR3 DNA is TGCAGCGTTCAGCCGGGACAGGGGGCCCACTACGAGCAGTACTTC. The rearrangement links TRBV29-1 to TRBJ2-7; 12 bases agree with TRBD1. V was clipped by 5 bases and J by 3 bases; unmatched bases: 8. CDR1 is SQVTM, CDR2 ANQGSEA, per germline. This CDR3 has 15 residues.

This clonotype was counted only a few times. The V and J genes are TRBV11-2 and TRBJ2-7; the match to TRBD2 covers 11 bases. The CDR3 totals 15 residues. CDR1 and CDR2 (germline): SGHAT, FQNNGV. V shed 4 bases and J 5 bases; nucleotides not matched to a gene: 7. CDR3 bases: TGTGCCAGCAGCTCGATACTAGCGGGAGAGGACGAGCAGTACTTC. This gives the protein CASSSILAGEDEQYF.

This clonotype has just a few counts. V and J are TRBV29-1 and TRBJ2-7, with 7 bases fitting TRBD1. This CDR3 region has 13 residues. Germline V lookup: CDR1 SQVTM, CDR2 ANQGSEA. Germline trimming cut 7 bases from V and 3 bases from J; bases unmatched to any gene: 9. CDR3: CSAADRPNYEQYF. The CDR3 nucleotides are TGCAGCGCAGCGGACAGGCCCAACTACGAGCAGTACTTC.

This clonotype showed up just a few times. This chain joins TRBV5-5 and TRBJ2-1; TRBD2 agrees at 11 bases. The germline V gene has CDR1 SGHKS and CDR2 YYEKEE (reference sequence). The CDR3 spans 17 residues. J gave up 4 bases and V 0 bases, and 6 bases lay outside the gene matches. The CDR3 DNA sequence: TGTGCCAGCAGCTTGGTGCCTAGCGGGAGGTCGTACAATGAGCAGTTCTTC. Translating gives CASSLVPSGRSYNEQFF. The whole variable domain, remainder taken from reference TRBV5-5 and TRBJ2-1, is DAGVTQSPTHLIKTRGQQVTLRCSPISGHKSVSWYQQVLGQGPQFIFQYYEKEERGRGNFPDRFSARQFPNYSSELNVNALLLGDSALYLCASSLVPSGRSYNEQFFGPGTRLTVL.

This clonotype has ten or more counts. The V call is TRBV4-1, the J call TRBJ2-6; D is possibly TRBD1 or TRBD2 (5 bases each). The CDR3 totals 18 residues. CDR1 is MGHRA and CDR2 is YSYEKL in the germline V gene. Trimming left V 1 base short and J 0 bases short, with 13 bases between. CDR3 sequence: CASSQVGAAISGANVLTF. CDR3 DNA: TGCGCCAGCAGCCAAGTCGGGGCGGCGATCTCTGGGGCCAACGTCCTGACTTTC.

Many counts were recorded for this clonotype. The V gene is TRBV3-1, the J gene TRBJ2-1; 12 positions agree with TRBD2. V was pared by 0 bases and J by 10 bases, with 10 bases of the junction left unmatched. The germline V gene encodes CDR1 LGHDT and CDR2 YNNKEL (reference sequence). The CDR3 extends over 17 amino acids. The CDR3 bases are TGTGCCAGCAGCCAAGATTGGTCTAGCGGGGGGGCGAGGGAGCAGTTCTTC. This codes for CASSQDWSSGGAREQFF.

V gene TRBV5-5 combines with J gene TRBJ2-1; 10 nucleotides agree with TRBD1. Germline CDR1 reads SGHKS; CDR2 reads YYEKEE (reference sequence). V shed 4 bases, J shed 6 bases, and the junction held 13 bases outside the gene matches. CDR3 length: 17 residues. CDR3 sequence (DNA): TGTGCCAGCAGCCGGGGACAGGGGAATAGTAAGGGCAATGAGCAGTTCTTC. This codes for CASSRGQGNSKGNEQFF.

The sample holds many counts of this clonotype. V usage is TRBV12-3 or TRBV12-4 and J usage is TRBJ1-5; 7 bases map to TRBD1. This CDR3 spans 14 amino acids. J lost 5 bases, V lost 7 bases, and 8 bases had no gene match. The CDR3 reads CASNRQGVYQPQHF. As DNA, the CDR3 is TGTGCCAGCAACAGACAGGGTGTGTATCAGCCCCAGCATTTT.

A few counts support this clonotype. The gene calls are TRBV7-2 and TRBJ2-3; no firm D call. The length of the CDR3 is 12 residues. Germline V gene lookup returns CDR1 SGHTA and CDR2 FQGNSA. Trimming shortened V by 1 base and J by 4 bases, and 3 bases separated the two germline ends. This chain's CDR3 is CASSLGPDTQYF. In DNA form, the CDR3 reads TGTGCCAGCAGCTTAGGACCAGATACGCAGTATTTT. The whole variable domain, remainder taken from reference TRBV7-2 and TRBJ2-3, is GAGVSQSPSNKVTEKGKDVELRCDPISGHTALYWYRQSLGQGLEFLIYFQGNSAPDKSGLPSDRFSAERTGGSVSTLTIQRTQQEDSAVYLCASSLGPDTQYFGPGTRLTVL.

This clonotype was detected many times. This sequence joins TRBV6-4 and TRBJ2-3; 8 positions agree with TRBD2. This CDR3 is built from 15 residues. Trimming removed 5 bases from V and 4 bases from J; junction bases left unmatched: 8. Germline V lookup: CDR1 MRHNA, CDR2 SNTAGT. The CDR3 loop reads CASSQSGGRADTQYF. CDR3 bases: TGTGCCAGCAGTCAAAGCGGGGGTCGGGCAGATACGCAGTATTTT.

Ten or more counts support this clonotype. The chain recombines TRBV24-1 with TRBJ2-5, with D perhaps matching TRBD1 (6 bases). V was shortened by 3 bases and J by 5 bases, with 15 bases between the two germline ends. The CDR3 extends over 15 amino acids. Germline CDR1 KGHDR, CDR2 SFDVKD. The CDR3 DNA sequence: TGTGCCACCAGTGATATGGGGGCTAGAGGTGAGACCCAGTACTTC. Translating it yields CATSDMGARGETQYF.

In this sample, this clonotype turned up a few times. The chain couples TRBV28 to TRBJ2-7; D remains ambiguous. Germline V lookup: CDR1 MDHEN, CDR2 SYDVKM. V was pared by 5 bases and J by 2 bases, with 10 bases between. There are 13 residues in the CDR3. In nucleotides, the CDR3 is TGTGCCAGCAGTCCTCGTATCCCCTACGAGCAGTACTTC. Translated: CASSPRIPYEQYF. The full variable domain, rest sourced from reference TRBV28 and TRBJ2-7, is DVKVTQSSRYLVKRTGEKVFLECVQDMDHENMFWYRQDPGLGLRLIYFSYDVKMKEKGDIPEGYSVSREKKERFSLILESASTNQTSMYLCASSPRIPYEQYFGPGTRLTVT.

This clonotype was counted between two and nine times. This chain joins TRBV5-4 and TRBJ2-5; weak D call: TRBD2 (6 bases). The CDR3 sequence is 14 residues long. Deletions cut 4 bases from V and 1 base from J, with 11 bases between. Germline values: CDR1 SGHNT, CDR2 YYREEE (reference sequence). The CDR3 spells CASSVGGSQETQYF. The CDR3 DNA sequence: TGTGCCAGCAGCGTTGGGGGGTCCCAAGAGACCCAGTACTTC.

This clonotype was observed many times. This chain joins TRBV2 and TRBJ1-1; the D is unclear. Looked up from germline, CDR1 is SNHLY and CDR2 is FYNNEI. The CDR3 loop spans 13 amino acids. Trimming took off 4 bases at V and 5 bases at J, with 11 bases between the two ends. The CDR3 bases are TGTGCCAGCAGTGGGGTTATTGGGACTGAAGCTTTCTTT. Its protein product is CASSGVIGTEAFF. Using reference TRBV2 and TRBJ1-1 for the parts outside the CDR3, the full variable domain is EPEVTQTPSHQVTQMGQEVILRCVPISNHLYFYWYRQILGQKVEFLVSFYNNEISEKSEIFDDQFSVERPDGSNFTLKIRSTKLEDSAMYFCASSGVIGTEAFFGQGTRLTVV.

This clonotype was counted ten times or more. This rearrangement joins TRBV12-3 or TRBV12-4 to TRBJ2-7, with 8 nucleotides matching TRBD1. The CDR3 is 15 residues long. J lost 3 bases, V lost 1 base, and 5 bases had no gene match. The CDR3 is CASSLVLGQVYEQYF. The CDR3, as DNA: TGTGCCAGCAGTTTAGTTCTGGGACAGGTCTACGAGCAGTACTTC.

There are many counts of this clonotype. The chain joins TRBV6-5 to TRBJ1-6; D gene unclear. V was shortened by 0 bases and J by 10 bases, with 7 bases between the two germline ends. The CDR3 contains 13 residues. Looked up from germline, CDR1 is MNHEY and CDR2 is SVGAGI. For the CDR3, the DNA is TGTGCCAGCAGTTACTCGAATGTATCACCCCTCCACTTT. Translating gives CASSYSNVSPLHF.

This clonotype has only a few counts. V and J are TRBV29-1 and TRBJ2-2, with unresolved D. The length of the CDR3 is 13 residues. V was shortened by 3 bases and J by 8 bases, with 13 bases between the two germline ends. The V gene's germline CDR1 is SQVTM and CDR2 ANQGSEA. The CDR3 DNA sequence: TGCAGCGTTGATGGGCCGGGTCAGGGGGAGCTGTTTTTT. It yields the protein CSVDGPGQGELFF.

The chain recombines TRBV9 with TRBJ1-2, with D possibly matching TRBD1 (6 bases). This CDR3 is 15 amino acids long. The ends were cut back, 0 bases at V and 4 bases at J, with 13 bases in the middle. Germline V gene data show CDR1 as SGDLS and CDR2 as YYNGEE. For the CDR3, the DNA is TGTGCCAGCAGCGTAGATCTACAGGGTGGCTATGGCTACACCTTC. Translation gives CASSVDLQGGYGYTF.